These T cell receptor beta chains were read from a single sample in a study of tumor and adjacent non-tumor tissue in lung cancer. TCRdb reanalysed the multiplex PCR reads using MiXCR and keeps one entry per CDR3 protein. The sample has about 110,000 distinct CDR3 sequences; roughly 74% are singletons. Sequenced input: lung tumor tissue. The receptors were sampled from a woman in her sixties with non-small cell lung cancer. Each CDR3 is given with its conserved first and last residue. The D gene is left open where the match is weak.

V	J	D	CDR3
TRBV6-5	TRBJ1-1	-	CASSYMGNAEAFF
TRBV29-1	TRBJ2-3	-	CSVSGTGVWRDTQYF
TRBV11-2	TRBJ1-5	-	CANSLDYNQPQHF
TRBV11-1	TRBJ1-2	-	CANSSQGPLYGYIF
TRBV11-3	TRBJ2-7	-	CASSLHTGTYEHYF
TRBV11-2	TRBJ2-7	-	CVSSLGTNRQYF
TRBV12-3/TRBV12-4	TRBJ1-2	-	CAGSFKSNYGYTF
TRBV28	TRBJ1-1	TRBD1	CASRPSEGQGAEAFF
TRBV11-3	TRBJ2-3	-	CASRKNQGDTRYF
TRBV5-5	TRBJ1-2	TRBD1	CASSQTGGLSYGYTF
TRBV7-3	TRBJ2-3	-	CASSLWGGRTDTQYF
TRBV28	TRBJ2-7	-	CASSSPRGISYEQYF
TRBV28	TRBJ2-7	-	CASRNPQGYEQYF
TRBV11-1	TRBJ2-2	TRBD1	CASSAWTGVKTGELLF
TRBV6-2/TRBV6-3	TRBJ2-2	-	CANRVYNGELFF
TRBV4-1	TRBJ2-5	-	CAVSQDRGTVETQYF
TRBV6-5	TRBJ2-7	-	CASSYLQAYEQYF
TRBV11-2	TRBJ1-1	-	CASSSPGEVFF
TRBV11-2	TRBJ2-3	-	CDRSATGTATDTHYF
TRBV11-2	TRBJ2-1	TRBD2	CANSPPQLAAGLNEQFF
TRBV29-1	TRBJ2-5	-	CSVELLAGETQYF
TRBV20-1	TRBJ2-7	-	CSTDDASSGQYF
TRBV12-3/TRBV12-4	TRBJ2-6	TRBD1	CASNPGQGKFGTKVLTF
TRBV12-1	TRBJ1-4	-	CASSPRGGILMKNCFF
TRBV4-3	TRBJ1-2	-	CASSQDGQGGGYTF
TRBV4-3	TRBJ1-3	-	CASSQIPGLGNTIYF
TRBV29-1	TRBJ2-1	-	CSVENRGEQFF
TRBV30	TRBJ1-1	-	CAWSQENTAVFF
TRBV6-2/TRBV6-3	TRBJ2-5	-	CARSRTTQQGTQYF
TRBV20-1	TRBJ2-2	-	CSASSSSGIGELFF
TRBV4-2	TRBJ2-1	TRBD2	CASSQSISSGGVNEQFF
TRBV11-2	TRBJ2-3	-	CVSGFGIASTDTQYF
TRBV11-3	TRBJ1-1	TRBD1	CASRDRNGAGKTYF
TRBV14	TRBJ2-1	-	CASSQASGVEFSEQLF
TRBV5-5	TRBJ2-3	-	CAGSFGASGSPDTQYF
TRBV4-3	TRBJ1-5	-	CASSQGVFGSNQPHHF
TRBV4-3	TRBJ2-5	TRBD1	CASSQYFKGAAESQYF
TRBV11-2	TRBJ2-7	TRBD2	CATSYGTKGSYEQYF
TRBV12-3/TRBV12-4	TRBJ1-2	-	CVSSTGTVGDYGYTF
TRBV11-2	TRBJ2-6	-	CASNLESGEAGANVLTF
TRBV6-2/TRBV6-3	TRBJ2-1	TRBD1	CANSRSGTGGHNEQFF